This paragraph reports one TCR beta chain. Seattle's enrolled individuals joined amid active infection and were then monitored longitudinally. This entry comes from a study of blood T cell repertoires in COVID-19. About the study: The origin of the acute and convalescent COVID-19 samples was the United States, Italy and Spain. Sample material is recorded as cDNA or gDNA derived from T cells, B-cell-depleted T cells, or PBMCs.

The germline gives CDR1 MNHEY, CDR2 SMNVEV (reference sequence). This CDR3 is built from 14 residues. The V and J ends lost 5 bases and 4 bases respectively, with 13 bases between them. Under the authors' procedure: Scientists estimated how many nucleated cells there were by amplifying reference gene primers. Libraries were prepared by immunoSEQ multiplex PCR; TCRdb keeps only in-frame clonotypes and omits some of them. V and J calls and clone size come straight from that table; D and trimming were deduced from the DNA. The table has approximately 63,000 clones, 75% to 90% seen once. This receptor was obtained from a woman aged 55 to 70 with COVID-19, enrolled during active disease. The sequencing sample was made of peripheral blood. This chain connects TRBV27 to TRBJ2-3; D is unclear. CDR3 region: CASSPSMGPDTQYF. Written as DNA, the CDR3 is TGTGCCAGCAGTCCCAGCATGGGCCCAGATACGCAGTATTTT.